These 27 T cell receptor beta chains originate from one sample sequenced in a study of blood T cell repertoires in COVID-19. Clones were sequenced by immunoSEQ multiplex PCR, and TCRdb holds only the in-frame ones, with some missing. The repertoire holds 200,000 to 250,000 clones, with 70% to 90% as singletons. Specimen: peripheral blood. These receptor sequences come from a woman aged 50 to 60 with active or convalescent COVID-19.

In DNA form, the CDR3 reads TGTGCCAGCAGTTGGACGGGGGGGACCTACGAGCAGTACTTC. This translates into CASSWTGGTYEQYF. J is TRBJ2-7 and V is TRBV6-6; 8 positions agree with TRBD2. CDR3 length: 14 amino acids. CDR1 is MNHNY and CDR2 is SVGAGI in the germline V gene (reference sequence). After removal of 4 bases from V and 2 bases from J, the junction contained 4 bases not matched to a gene.

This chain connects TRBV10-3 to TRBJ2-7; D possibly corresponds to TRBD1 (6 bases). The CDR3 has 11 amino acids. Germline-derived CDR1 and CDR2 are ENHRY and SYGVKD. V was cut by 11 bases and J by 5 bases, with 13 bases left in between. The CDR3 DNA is TGTGCCGCCTCAGGGGCCCACGAGCAGTACTTC. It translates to CAASGAHEQYF.

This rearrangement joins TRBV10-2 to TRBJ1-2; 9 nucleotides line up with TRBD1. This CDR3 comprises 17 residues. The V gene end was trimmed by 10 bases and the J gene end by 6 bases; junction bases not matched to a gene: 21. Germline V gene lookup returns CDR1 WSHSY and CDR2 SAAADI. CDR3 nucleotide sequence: TGCGCCACCTTTCCGGGACAGGGCCTAGTGGGGTCTGATGGCTACACCTTC. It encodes CATFPGQGLVGSDGYTF.

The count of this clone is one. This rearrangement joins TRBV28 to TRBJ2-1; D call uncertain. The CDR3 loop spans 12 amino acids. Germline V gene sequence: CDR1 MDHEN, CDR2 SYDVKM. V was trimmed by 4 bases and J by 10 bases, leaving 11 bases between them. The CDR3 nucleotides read TGTGCCAGCAGTTCAGCTAGATGGGAGCAGTTCTTC. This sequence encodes CASSSARWEQFF.

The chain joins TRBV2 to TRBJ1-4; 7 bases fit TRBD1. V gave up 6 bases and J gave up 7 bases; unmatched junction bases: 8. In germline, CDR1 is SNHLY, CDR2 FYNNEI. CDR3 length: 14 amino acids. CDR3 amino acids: CASRITGAGEKLFF. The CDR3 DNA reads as TGTGCCAGCAGGATTACAGGGGCGGGTGAAAAACTGTTTTTT.

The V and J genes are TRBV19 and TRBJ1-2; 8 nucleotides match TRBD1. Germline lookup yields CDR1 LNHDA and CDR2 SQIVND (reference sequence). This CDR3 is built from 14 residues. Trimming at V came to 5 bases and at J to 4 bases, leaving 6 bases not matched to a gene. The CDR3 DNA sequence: TGTGCCAGTAGTCAATCGGACAGGGTCTATGGCTACACCTTC. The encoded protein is CASSQSDRVYGYTF.

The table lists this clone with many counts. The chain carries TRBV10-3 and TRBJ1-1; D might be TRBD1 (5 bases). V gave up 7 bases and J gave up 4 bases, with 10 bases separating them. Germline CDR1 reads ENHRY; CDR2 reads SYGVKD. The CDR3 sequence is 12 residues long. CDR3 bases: TGTGCCATCAACGACGGGGGCACTGAAGCTTTCTTT. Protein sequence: CAINDGGTEAFF.

The chain's CDR3 is CASSFETGGDGYTF. CDR3 nucleotides: TGTGCCAGCAGCTTCGAGACAGGGGGCGATGGCTACACCTTC. The chain links TRBV7-2 to TRBJ1-2; 10 bases map to TRBD1. Germline V CDR1 and CDR2: SGHTA, FQGNSA. The V segment lost 3 bases and the J segment 6 bases; nucleotides outside the gene matches: 4. This CDR3 is built from 14 residues.

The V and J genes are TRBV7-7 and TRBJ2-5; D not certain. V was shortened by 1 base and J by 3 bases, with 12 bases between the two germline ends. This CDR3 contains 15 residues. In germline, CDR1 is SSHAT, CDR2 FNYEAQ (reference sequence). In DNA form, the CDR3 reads TGTGCCAGCAGCTTAGTGTTTTTGCCGGAAGAGACCCAGTACTTC. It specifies CASSLVFLPEETQYF.

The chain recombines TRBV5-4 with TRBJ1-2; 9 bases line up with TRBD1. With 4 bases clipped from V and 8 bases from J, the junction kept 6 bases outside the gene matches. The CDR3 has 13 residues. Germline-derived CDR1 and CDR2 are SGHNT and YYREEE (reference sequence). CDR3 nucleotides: TGTGCCAGCAGCGTGGGGACAGGGTGGGGCTACACCTTC. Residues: CASSVGTGWGYTF.

The DNA for the CDR3 is TGCGCCAGCAGCTCTGACAGAACAGGTGGCTACACCTTC. This gives the protein CASSSDRTGGYTF. The chain has TRBV5-1 and TRBJ1-2, with D maybe TRBD1 (5 bases). Trimming left V 3 bases short and J 7 bases short, with 13 bases between. The CDR3 consists of 13 residues. From germline, CDR1 is SGHRS and CDR2 YFSETQ.

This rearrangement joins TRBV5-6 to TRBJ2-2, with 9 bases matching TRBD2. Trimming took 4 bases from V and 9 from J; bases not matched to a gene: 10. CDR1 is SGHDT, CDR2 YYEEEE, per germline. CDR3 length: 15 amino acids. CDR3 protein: CASSELAGRFRELFF. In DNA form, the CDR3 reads TGTGCCAGCAGCGAGCTAGCGGGAAGGTTCCGGGAGCTGTTTTTT.

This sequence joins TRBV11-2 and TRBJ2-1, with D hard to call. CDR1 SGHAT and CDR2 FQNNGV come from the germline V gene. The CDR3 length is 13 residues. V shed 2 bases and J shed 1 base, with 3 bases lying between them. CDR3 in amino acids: CASSLQSYNEQFF. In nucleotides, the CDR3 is TGTGCCAGCAGCTTACAATCCTACAATGAGCAGTTCTTC. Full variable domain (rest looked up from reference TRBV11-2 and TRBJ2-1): EAGVAQSPRYKIIEKRQSVAFWCNPISGHATLYWYQQILGQGPKLLIQFQNNGVVDDSQLPKDRFSAERLKGVDSTLKIQPAKLEDSAVYLCASSLQSYNEQFFGPGTRLTVL.

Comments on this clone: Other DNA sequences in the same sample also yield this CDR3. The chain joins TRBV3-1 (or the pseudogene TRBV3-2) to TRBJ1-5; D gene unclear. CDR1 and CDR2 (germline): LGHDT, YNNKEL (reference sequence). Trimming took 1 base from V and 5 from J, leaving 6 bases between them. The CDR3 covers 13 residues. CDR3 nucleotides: TGTGCCAGCAGCCAAGGGGGAGATCAGCCCCAGCATTTT. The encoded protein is CASSQGGDQPQHF.

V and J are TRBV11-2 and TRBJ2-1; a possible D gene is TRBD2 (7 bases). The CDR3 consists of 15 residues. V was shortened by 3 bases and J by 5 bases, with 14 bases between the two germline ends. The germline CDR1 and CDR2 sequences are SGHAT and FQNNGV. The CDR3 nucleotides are TGTGCCAGCAGCTTCACAAGGGGGGGCCACAATGAGCAGTTCTTC. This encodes CASSFTRGGHNEQFF.

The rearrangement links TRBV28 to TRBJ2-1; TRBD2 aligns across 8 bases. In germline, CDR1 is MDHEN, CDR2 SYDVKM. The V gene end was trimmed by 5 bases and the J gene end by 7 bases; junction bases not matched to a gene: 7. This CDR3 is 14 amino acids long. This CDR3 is CASSTLADRNEQFF. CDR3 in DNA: TGTGCCAGCAGTACACTAGCGGACCGAAATGAGCAGTTCTTC.

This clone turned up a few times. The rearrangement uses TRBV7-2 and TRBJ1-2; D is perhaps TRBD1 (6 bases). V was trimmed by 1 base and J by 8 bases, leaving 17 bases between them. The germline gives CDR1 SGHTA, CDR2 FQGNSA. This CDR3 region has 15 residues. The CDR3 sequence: CASSLVGGGKKGYTF. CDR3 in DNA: TGTGCCAGCAGCTTAGTGGGAGGGGGAAAGAAGGGCTACACCTTC.

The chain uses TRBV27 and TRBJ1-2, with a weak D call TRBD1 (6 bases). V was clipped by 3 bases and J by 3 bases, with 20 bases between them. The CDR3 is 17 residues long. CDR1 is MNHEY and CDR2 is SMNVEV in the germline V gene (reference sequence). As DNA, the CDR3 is TGTGCCAGCAGTTTTCGGGGGGCGGCTGAGTATGACTATGGCTACACCTTC. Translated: CASSFRGAAEYDYGYTF.

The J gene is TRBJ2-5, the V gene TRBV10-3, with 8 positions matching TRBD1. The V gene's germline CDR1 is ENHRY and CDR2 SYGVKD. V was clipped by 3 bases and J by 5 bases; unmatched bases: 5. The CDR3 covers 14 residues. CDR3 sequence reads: CAISDLTGEETQYF. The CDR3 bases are TGTGCCATCAGTGACCTGACAGGGGAGGAGACCCAGTACTTC.

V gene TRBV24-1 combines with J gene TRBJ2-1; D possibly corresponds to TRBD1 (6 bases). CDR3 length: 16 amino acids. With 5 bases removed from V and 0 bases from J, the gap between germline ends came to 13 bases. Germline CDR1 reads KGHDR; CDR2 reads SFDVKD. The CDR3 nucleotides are TGTGCCACCAGTGGCCTGAGGGGGAACTCCTACAATGAGCAGTTCTTC. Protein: CATSGLRGNSYNEQFF.

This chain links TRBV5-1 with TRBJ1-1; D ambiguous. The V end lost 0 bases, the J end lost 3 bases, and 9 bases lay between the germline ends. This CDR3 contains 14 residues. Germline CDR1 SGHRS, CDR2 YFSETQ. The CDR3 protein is CASSLVWEDTEAFF. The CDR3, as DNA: TGCGCCAGCAGCTTGGTTTGGGAGGACACTGAAGCTTTCTTT.

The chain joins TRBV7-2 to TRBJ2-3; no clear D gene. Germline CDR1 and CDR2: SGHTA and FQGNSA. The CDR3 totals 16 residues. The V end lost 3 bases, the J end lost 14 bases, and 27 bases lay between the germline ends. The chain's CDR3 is CASSFGWVLSFMEPYF. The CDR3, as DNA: TGTGCCAGCAGCTTCGGTTGGGTGCTCTCCTTCATGGAGCCGTATTTT.

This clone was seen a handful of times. This CDR3 reads CASSPGAGGPYEQYF. The CDR3 region has the DNA TGCGCCAGCAGCCCGGGCGCGGGAGGGCCCTACGAGCAGTACTTC. The chain is built from TRBV5-1 and TRBJ2-7; TRBD2 matches 9 bases. Unmatched junction bases numbered 7, after V lost 4 bases and J lost 2 bases. The CDR3 has 15 residues. CDR1 and CDR2 from the germline V gene are SGHRS and YFSETQ.

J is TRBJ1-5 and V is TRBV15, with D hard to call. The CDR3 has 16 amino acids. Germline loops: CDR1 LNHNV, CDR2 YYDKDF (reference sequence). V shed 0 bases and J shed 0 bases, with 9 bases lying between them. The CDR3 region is CATSRDDKNSNQPQHF. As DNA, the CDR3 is TGTGCCACCAGCAGAGACGACAAAAATAGCAATCAGCCCCAGCATTTT.

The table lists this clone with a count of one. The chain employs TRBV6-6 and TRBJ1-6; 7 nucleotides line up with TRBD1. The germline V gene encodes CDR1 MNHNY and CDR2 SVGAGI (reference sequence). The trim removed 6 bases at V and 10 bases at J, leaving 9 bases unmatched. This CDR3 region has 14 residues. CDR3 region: CASRGQVLDSPLHF. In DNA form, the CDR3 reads TGTGCCAGCAGAGGACAGGTTCTAGACTCACCCCTCCACTTT.

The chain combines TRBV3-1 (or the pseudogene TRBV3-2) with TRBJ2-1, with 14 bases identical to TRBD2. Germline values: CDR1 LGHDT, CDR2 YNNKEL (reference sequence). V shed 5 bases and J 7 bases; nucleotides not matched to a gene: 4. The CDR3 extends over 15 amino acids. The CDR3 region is CASSKTSGGANEQFF. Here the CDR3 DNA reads TGTGCCAGCAGCAAGACTAGCGGGGGGGCTAATGAGCAGTTCTTC.

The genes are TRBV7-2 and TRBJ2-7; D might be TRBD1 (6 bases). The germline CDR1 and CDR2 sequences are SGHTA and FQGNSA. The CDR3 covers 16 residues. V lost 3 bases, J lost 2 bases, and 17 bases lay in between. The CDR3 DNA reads TGTGCCAGCAGCTTGTCGATCAGGGGCCCCACCTACGAGCAGTACTTC. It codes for CASSLSIRGPTYEQYF. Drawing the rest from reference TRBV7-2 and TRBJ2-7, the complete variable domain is GAGVSQSPSNKVTEKGKDVELRCDPISGHTALYWYRQSLGQGLEFLIYFQGNSAPDKSGLPSDRFSAERTGGSVSTLTIQRTQQEDSAVYLCASSLSIRGPTYEQYFGPGTRLTVT.